One and the same sample provided the 9 T cell receptor beta chains below, sequenced in a study of cytomegalovirus exposure and HLA in healthy donors. The study ran its PCR with 60 Vbeta and 13 Jbeta primers. Sequencing was performed with immunoSEQ multiplex PCR; in TCRdb, only in-frame clones are kept and a portion is missing. The record lists some 56,000 clones, of which the ten most abundant hold 12%. The sample comprised PBMCs. These receptors were obtained from a woman aged 25 to 39 in good health and CMV-seropositive.

The V call is TRBV6-5, the J call TRBJ2-7, with 9 bases matching TRBD1. J lost 4 bases, V lost 6 bases, and 10 bases had no gene match. Germline CDR1 and CDR2: MNHEY and SVGAGI. The CDR3 runs 15 residues. For the CDR3, the DNA is TGTGCCAGCAGCTTCCAGGGACAGGGTGATTACGAGCAGTACTTC. Translated, it gives CASSFQGQGDYEQYF.

The rearrangement links TRBV6-1 to TRBJ2-5; TRBD1 might be the D (6 bases). This CDR3 spans 17 amino acids. V lost 4 bases and J lost 4, with 22 bases in between. CDR1 is MNHNS and CDR2 is SASEGT in the germline V gene. CDR3 in DNA: TGTGCCAGCAGTGTGGCAGGGGCCAAAAACCTGGGAGAGACCCAGTACTTC. It encodes CASSVAGAKNLGETQYF.

This chain links TRBV7-9 with TRBJ2-3; 9 bases match TRBD2. Germline trimming cut 6 bases from V and 2 bases from J; bases unmatched to any gene: 6. This CDR3 is built from 15 residues. Germline CDR1 is SEHNR and CDR2 is FQNEAQ (reference sequence). CDR3 region: CASRFWTSDTDTQYF. The CDR3 region has the DNA TGTGCCAGCAGGTTCTGGACTAGCGACACAGATACGCAGTATTTT.

This chain uses TRBV30 with TRBJ1-5; no definite D call. Germline CDR1 and CDR2: GTSNPN and SVGIG (reference sequence). This CDR3 is built from 15 residues. Trimming took 2 bases from V and 1 from J, leaving 12 bases between them. CDR3 bases: TGTGCCTGGAGTCAAGGTCGACTGAGCAATCAGCCCCAGCATTTT. Its translation is CAWSQGRLSNQPQHF.

This chain connects TRBV30 to TRBJ2-1, with 12 bases fitting TRBD2. The germline V gene has CDR1 GTSNPN and CDR2 SVGIG (reference sequence). The CDR3 consists of 15 residues. Trimming took 1 base from V and 6 from J; bases not matched to a gene: 4. CDR3 amino acids: CAWSDGLAGINEQFF. The DNA for the CDR3 is TGTGCCTGGAGTGACGGACTAGCGGGAATCAATGAGCAGTTCTTC.

The chain combines TRBV4-1 with TRBJ2-1; D remains unclear. Germline CDR1 reads MGHRA; CDR2 reads YSYEKL. Between the trimmed V and J ends, which lost 4 bases and 10 bases, there was a span of 23 bases. This CDR3 contains 16 residues. The CDR3 loop is CASSPQPHVEFGEQFF. CDR3 sequence (DNA): TGCGCCAGCAGCCCACAGCCGCACGTAGAGTTTGGGGAGCAGTTCTTC.

The rearrangement links TRBV6-5 to TRBJ1-2; the D gene is possibly TRBD1 (5 bases). CDR1 MNHEY and CDR2 SVGAGI come from the germline V gene. There are 15 residues in the CDR3. V was shortened by 3 bases and J by 5 bases, with 16 bases between the two germline ends. The CDR3 nucleotides read TGTGCCAGCAGTTATGGCTCCGAGACAGTTTATGGCTACACCTTC. This codes for CASSYGSETVYGYTF.

The rearrangement joins TRBV5-1 to TRBJ2-7, with D maybe TRBD2 (6 bases). Germline V gene lookup returns CDR1 SGHRS and CDR2 YFSETQ. The V end lost 5 bases, the J end lost 3 bases, and 15 bases lay between the germline ends. CDR3 length: 14 residues. CDR3 region: CASSFRTGLYEQYF. In DNA form, the CDR3 reads TGCGCCAGCAGTTTCCGTACGGGACTCTACGAGCAGTACTTC.

In nucleotides, the CDR3 is TGTGCCAGCAGTTTGTTGGCCCGGGAGCTGTTTTTT. Amino acid sequence: CASSLLARELFF. The V call is TRBV28, the J call TRBJ2-2; the D is unclear. Germline V gene sequence: CDR1 MDHEN, CDR2 SYDVKM. The CDR3 covers 12 residues. The V gene lost 3 bases and the J gene lost 9 bases, with 8 bases spanning the gap.